This TCR beta chain was sequenced for a study of T cell repertoires in ileal Crohn's disease. Findings of the study overall: Mucosal expansions were suggested to be mainly CD8 T cells.

As for time point: proximal margin of the surgical specimen (macroscopically non-inflamed). Adults with ileal or ileocolonic Crohn's disease and an indication for resection were eligible. Germline V gene sequence: CDR1 SNHLY, CDR2 FYNNEI. V shed 8 bases, J shed 7 bases, and the junction held 14 bases outside the gene matches. The CDR3 loop spans 16 amino acids. Generated by immunoSEQ multiplex PCR, the TCRdb table keeps only in-frame clones and is missing some. The repertoire has 7,000 to 8,000 clones, roughly 80% of them found once; the top ten carry around 27%. Comment on this clone: Its antigen is unidentified.

J is TRBJ2-1 and V is TRBV2; 10 bases line up with TRBD2. The sequenced material came from ileal tissue. The TCR was taken from an adult with Crohn's disease. In DNA, the CDR3 is TGTGCCAGCGGGAGGGAAATAGCGGGGGGTCGGAATGAGCAGTTCTTC. Translating it yields CASGREIAGGRNEQFF. The variable domain in full, completed from reference TRBV2 and TRBJ2-1, reads EPEVTQTPSHQVTQMGQEVILRCVPISNHLYFYWYRQILGQKVEFLVSFYNNEISEKSEIFDDQFSVERPDGSNFTLKIRSTKLEDSAMYFCASGREIAGGRNEQFFGPGTRLTVL.